This T cell receptor (beta chain) was retrieved from a study of regulatory T cells in long-lasting Graves disease. Study-level background: New Graves' disease cases had less than 3 months of antithyroid drugs. Overall study findings and caveats: TRBV28, TRBJ1-2 and TRBJ2-5 emerged as the favored segments in persistent disease.

Libraries of TCR beta came from iRepertoire HTBI primers plus Arm-PCR of CDR3 regions. TCRdb redid the calling of the multiplex PCR reads with MiXCR, one entry per CDR3 protein. The table shows some 460,000 distinct CDR3 sequences, with roughly 16% occurring only once. This sample's time point: newly diagnosed GD, antithyroid drugs for less than 3 months. PBMCs were the source of the RNA used for TCR sequencing. Only a few counts were recorded for this clonotype. Its antigen is not known. The junction departs from germline at one end; a sequencing error may be responsible. CDR3 length: 13 residues. The germline V gene encodes CDR1 GTSNPN and CDR2 SVGIG (reference sequence). The sample also formed part of further work on T cells in Graves' hyperthyroidism and ophthalmopathy. This second study says: Patients aged 18 to 65 had newly diagnosed hyperthyroidism lasting under 2 months. Patients with ophthalmopathy were separated from those with stable hyperthyroidism by a 13 V-J model.

This sample comprised peripheral blood mononuclear cells (PBMCs), obtained at new diagnosis, from a patient treated with antithyroid drugs. This clonotype originated in a man aged 35 to 55 with Graves disease. This rearrangement joins TRBV30 to TRBJ2-5; the D call may be TRBD1 or TRBD2 (6 bases each). CDR3 in DNA: TGTGCCTGGAGTGTAGGGGGGCAAGAGACCCTGTACTTC. Amino acids: CAWSVGGQETLYF.